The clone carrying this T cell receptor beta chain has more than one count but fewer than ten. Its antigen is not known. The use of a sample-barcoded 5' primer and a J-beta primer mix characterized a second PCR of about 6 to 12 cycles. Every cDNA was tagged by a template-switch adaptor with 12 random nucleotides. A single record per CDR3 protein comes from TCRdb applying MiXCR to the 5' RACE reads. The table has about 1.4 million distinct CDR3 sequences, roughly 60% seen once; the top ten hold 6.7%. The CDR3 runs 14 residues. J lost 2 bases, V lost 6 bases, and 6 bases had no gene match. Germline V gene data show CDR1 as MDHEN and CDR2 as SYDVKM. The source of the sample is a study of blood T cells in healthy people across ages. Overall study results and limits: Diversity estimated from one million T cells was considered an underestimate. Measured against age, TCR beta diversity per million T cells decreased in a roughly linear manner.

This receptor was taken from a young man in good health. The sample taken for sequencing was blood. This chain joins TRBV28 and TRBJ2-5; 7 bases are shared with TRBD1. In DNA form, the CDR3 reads TGTGCCAGCAGATTTAGCAGGGGGCAAGAGACCCAGTACTTC. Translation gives CASRFSRGQETQYF.